This T cell receptor beta chain is drawn from a study of Ad26.COV2.S vaccination and SARS-CoV-2 variants. Study in general: Donor joined the COV1001 Ad26.COV2.S trial arm.

Here immunoSEQ multiplex PCR was the method, and the copy in TCRdb shows in-frame clones only, minus some. Of a few hundred thousand clones listed, approximately 87% were seen once; the top ten hold under 4%. Turning to this clone: The antigen is undetermined.

Specified treatment: around 19 received Ad26.COV2.S at low or high dose, single or two shots; roughly five received placebo; per-sample allocation not given. Day 63 after the first vaccine or placebo injection was the time point for sampling. Within Boston, the person who donated was an adult of 18-55 years. The length of the CDR3 is 15 residues. Trimming cost V 5 bases and J 6 bases; bases outside gene matches: 10. Per germline, CDR1 LGHDT and CDR2 YNNKEL (reference sequence). Broader study findings: Compared with placebo recipients, vaccine recipients had higher spike-specific TCR breadth. Vaccinated and placebo-treated recipients had similar non-spike TCR breadth.

This clonotype was obtained from a person aged 18-65 years who received the Ad26.COV2.S COVID-19 vaccine or a placebo. The material sequenced was peripheral blood, taken in a trial of Ad26.COV2.S vaccine versus placebo. The J gene is TRBJ2-7, the V gene TRBV3-1 (or the pseudogene TRBV3-2); TRBD1 aligns across 10 bases. The CDR3 region is CASSSGTGAGREQYF. CDR3 bases: TGTGCCAGCAGCTCCGGGACAGGGGCTGGACGCGAGCAGTACTTC.